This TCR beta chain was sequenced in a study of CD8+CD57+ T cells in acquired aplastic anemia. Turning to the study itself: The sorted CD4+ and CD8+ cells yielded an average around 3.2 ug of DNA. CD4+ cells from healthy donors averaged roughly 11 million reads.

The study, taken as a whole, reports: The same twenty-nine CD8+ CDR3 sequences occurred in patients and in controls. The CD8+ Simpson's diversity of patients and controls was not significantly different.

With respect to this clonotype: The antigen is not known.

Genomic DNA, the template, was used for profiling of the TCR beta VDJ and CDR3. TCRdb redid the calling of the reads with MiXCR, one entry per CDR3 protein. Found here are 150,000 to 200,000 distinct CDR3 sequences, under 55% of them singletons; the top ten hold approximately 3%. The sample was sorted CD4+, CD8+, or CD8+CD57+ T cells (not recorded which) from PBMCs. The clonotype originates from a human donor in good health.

For the CDR3, the DNA is TGCAGTGCCAGGGGAGGGGGGCGAGGTGACACTGAAGCTTTCTTT. As protein: CSARGGGRGDTEAFF. The chain carries TRBV20-1 and TRBJ1-1; D perhaps matches TRBD1 (6 bases). V was cut by 6 bases and J by 3 bases, with 20 bases left in between. The CDR3 is 15 amino acids. From germline, CDR1 is DFQATT and CDR2 SNEGSKA (reference sequence).